The 24 T cell receptor beta chains below were found in one sample sequenced in a study of T cell responses to AZD1222 COVID-19 vaccine. Measured with immunoSEQ multiplex PCR; TCRdb has only the in-frame clones, and not every one. In the table there are tens of thousands of clones, more than 85% of which are singletons. The material sequenced was peripheral blood, taken 28 days after the second AZD1222 dose. Source of these receptors: an adult who received the AZD1222 COVID-19 vaccine.

The rearrangement uses TRBV9 and TRBJ1-4; 10 nucleotides agree with TRBD1. The V and J ends lost 0 bases and 7 bases, in that order; junction bases with no gene match: 3. This CDR3 is 15 amino acids long. Germline CDR1 SGDLS, CDR2 YYNGEE. Here the CDR3 DNA reads TGTGCCAGCAGCGTAGGCAGGACAGGGGGTGAAAAACTGTTTTTT. Translating it yields CASSVGRTGGEKLFF.

The chain couples TRBV27 to TRBJ1-5; tentative D call: TRBD1 (6 bases). This CDR3 is 15 amino acids long. Germline V gives CDR1 MNHEY, CDR2 SMNVEV (reference sequence). Trimming stripped 1 base from V and 3 bases from J, with 10 bases between. The CDR3 DNA reads TGTGCCAGCAGTTTATGGGGGGCTAACAATCAGCCCCAGCATTTT. Its protein product is CASSLWGANNQPQHF.

J is TRBJ2-1 and V is TRBV7-6; 11 nucleotides agree with TRBD2. The germline gives CDR1 SGHVS, CDR2 FNYEAQ. This CDR3 is built from 16 residues. Trimming took 5 bases from V and 10 from J; bases not matched to a gene: 13. CDR3 nucleotides: TGTGCCAGCAGCCCCGCAACTAGCGGGAGAGGTCAGGAGCAGTTCTTC. Its protein product is CASSPATSGRGQEQFF.

CDR3 in DNA: TGTGCCAGCACCCCTTCTCCCTTCTCTGGGGCCAACGTCCTGACTTTC. It yields the protein CASTPSPFSGANVLTF. This chain uses TRBV27 with TRBJ2-6; D gene unclear. Trimming cost V 7 bases and J 0 bases, with 13 bases left between them. The length of the CDR3 is 16 residues. Per the germline V gene, CDR1 is MNHEY and CDR2 is SMNVEV (reference sequence). Complete variable domain (other parts from reference TRBV27 and TRBJ2-6): EAQVTQNPRYLITVTGKKLTVTCSQNMNHEYMSWYRQDPGLGLRQIYYSMNVEVTDKGDVPEGYKVSRKEKRNFPLILESPSPNQTSLYFCASTPSPFSGANVLTFGAGSRLTVL.

The chain couples TRBV6-5 to TRBJ2-7; 9 positions match TRBD1. CDR1 and CDR2 (germline): MNHEY, SVGAGI. This CDR3 comprises 14 residues. V was clipped by 6 bases and J by 6 bases; unmatched bases: 9. CDR3 coding DNA: TGTGCCAGCAGACCCCCGGGACAGGGACGCGAGCAGTACTTC. Translation: CASRPPGQGREQYF.

This clone was seen once. This chain connects TRBV3-1 (or the pseudogene TRBV3-2) to TRBJ2-5; no clear D gene. The germline gives CDR1 LGHDT, CDR2 YNNKEL (reference sequence). Trimming removed 0 bases from V and 3 bases from J, with 14 bases in between. The CDR3 consists of 16 residues. The CDR3 reads CASSQDASLGKETQYF. The DNA of the CDR3 is TGTGCCAGCAGCCAAGATGCTTCTCTTGGAAAAGAGACCCAGTACTTC.

This rearrangement joins TRBV10-2 to TRBJ2-7, with D possibly being TRBD1 (5 bases). Between the trimmed V and J ends, which lost 2 bases and 6 bases, there was a span of 8 bases. Germline-derived CDR1 and CDR2 are WSHSY and SAAADI. The length of the CDR3 is 12 residues. The chain's CDR3 is CASSERGAEQYF. DNA of the CDR3: TGCGCCAGCAGTGAGAGGGGCGCCGAGCAGTACTTC.

The gene calls are TRBV18 and TRBJ1-4; the match to TRBD1 covers 7 bases. This CDR3 spans 15 amino acids. The junction had 4 bases not matched to a gene; V was cut back by 3 bases and J by 3 bases. Germline V gene data show CDR1 as KGHSH and CDR2 as LQKENI. CDR3 in DNA: TGTGCCAGCTCACCTTCCGGGACAGCTAATGAAAAACTGTTTTTT. Its protein product is CASSPSGTANEKLFF.

This clone was seen a few times. The rearrangement links TRBV28 to TRBJ2-6; 11 bases line up with TRBD1. The CDR3 is 17 residues long. Per germline, CDR1 MDHEN and CDR2 SYDVKM. After removal of 6 bases from V and 3 bases from J, the junction contained 7 bases not matched to a gene. CDR3 in DNA: TGTGCCAGCAGCCGGGACAGGGGGTCTTTTGGGGCCAACGTCCTGACTTTC. Translating it yields CASSRDRGSFGANVLTF.

V usage is TRBV10-2 and J usage is TRBJ2-3; D remains unclear. Trimming took 7 bases from V and 11 from J, leaving 19 bases between them. This CDR3 spans 13 amino acids. In germline, CDR1 is WSHSY, CDR2 SAAADI. In DNA form, the CDR3 reads TGCGCCAGCACCCTGGTTGTGGGAAGTGGGCAGTATTTT. It is translated as CASTLVVGSGQYF.

The gene calls are TRBV10-1 and TRBJ2-5; the D gene could be TRBD1 or TRBD2 (5 bases each). The CDR3 has 13 residues. CDR1 and CDR2 (germline): WNHNN, SYGVQD (reference sequence). V was shortened by 6 bases and J by 2 bases, with 10 bases between the two germline ends. In DNA, the CDR3 is TGCGCCAGCAGCTGGGGACCACAAGAGACCCAGTACTTC. Residues: CASSWGPQETQYF.

The CDR3 is CASRDSRQQYF. Here the CDR3 DNA reads TGTGCCAGCAGGGACAGCCGACAGCAGTACTTC. The V call is TRBV28, the J call TRBJ2-7; tentatively, D is TRBD1 (6 bases). This CDR3 spans 11 amino acids. V gave up 6 bases and J gave up 8 bases, with 11 bases separating them. Germline assignment: CDR1 MDHEN and CDR2 SYDVKM.

This clone showed up just a few times. The chain couples TRBV28 to TRBJ2-7; 12 nucleotides align to TRBD1. This CDR3 comprises 15 residues. With 5 bases clipped from V and 5 bases from J, the junction kept 7 bases outside the gene matches. Germline V gene data show CDR1 as MDHEN and CDR2 as SYDVKM. The CDR3 nucleotides read TGTGCCAGCAGTCTCGCCGGGACAGGGGGCCACGAGCAGTACTTC. This codes for CASSLAGTGGHEQYF.

The chain carries TRBV6-4 and TRBJ2-2, with 8 nucleotides matching TRBD1. CDR1 and CDR2 (germline): MRHNA, SNTAGT. The CDR3 length is 16 residues. The V segment lost 0 bases and the J segment 4 bases; nucleotides outside the gene matches: 4. DNA of the CDR3: TGTGCCAGCAGTGACTCGGTCAGGGGGCGCACCGGGGAGCTGTTTTTT. Its protein product is CASSDSVRGRTGELFF.

The J gene is TRBJ1-2, the V gene TRBV5-5, with D unresolved. V was pared by 4 bases and J by 2 bases, with 9 bases between. The CDR3 totals 13 residues. The germline gives CDR1 SGHKS, CDR2 YYEKEE (reference sequence). Here the CDR3 DNA reads TGTGCCAGCAGCCACCCGGGGAACTATGGCTACACCTTC. It translates to CASSHPGNYGYTF.

This rearrangement joins TRBV3-1 (or the pseudogene TRBV3-2) to TRBJ2-7; maybe TRBD1 (6 bases). This CDR3 is built from 14 residues. Trimming shortened V by 5 bases and J by 2 bases, and 13 bases separated the two germline ends. Germline CDR1 is LGHDT and CDR2 is YNNKEL (reference sequence). The DNA for the CDR3 is TGTGCCAGCAGCTTCCGGGACATCACCTACGAGCAGTACTTC. The encoded protein is CASSFRDITYEQYF.

This chain uses TRBV7-2 with TRBJ2-2; 8 bases line up with TRBD2. Germline trimming cut 3 bases from V and 3 bases from J; bases unmatched to any gene: 3. In germline, CDR1 is SGHTA, CDR2 FQGNSA. The length of the CDR3 is 15 residues. CDR3 bases: TGTGCCAGCAGCTTTAGCGGGACCTACACCGGGGAGCTGTTTTTT. This encodes CASSFSGTYTGELFF.

The rearrangement joins TRBV9 to TRBJ2-7, with D possibly matching TRBD2 (6 bases). In germline, CDR1 is SGDLS, CDR2 YYNGEE. The CDR3 runs 15 residues. V lost 6 bases, J lost 4 bases, and 20 bases lay in between. The CDR3 reads CASIGWVGGFYEQYF. DNA of the CDR3: TGTGCCAGCATCGGGTGGGTGGGAGGCTTTTACGAGCAGTACTTC. Full variable domain (rest looked up from reference TRBV9 and TRBJ2-7): DSGVTQTPKHLITATGQRVTLRCSPRSGDLSVYWYQQSLDQGLQFLIQYYNGEERAKGNILERFSAQQFPDLHSELNLSSLELGDSALYFCASIGWVGGFYEQYFGPGTRLTVT.

This chain links TRBV28 with TRBJ2-7; 7 bases agree with TRBD2. J gave up 7 bases and V 8 bases, and 2 bases lay outside the gene matches. Germline lookup yields CDR1 MDHEN and CDR2 SYDVKM. The CDR3 has 10 amino acids. CDR3 residues: CASGGGEQYF. The CDR3 DNA reads as TGTGCCAGCGGGGGGGGAGAGCAGTACTTC. The full variable domain, rest sourced from reference TRBV28 and TRBJ2-7, is DVKVTQSSRYLVKRTGEKVFLECVQDMDHENMFWYRQDPGLGLRLIYFSYDVKMKEKGDIPEGYSVSREKKERFSLILESASTNQTSMYLCASGGGEQYFGPGTRLTVT.

The chain couples TRBV18 to TRBJ1-4; 8 bases agree with TRBD1. The CDR3 sequence is 15 residues long. The germline V gene encodes CDR1 KGHSH and CDR2 LQKENI. V trimming: 4 bases; J trimming: 2 bases; junction bases outside the gene matches: 3. CDR3 protein: CASSQDRVTNEKLFF. CDR3 nucleotides: TGTGCCAGCTCACAGGACAGGGTTACTAATGAAAAACTGTTTTTT.

This clone appeared once. The chain recombines TRBV5-8 with TRBJ1-1; 7 bases are a match to TRBD1. The CDR3 runs to 13 residues. CDR1 is SGHTS, CDR2 YDEGEE, per germline. V trimming: 3 bases; J trimming: 4 bases; junction bases outside the gene matches: 3. The DNA for the CDR3 is TGTGCCAGCAGCTCAAACAGGGGCACTGAAGCTTTCTTT. Its protein is CASSSNRGTEAFF.

The chain recombines TRBV7-8 with TRBJ2-7, with TRBD2 identical over 9 bases. J lost 6 bases, V lost 4 bases, and 13 bases had no gene match. The germline CDR1 and CDR2 sequences are SGHVS and FQNEAQ. There are 16 residues in the CDR3. CDR3 bases: TGTGCCAGCAGCTCCCGTCCCTCGGGACTAGCTGGCGAGCAGTACTTC. Its translation: CASSSRPSGLAGEQYF.

The J gene is TRBJ1-3, the V gene TRBV15; 7 bases are shared with TRBD1. Germline CDR1 LNHNV, CDR2 YYDKDF (reference sequence). V dropped 1 base and J dropped 0; count of bases not matched to a gene: 6. The CDR3 sequence is 17 residues long. CDR3 sequence reads: CATSRATGITSGNTIYF. The CDR3 region has the DNA TGTGCCACCAGCAGAGCGACAGGGATCACCTCTGGAAACACCATATATTTT.

The gene calls are TRBV11-2 and TRBJ2-7, with 8 bases aligning to TRBD1. The CDR3 length is 15 residues. The ends lost 3 bases at V and 6 bases at J; junction bases unmatched: 10. CDR1 and CDR2 from the germline V gene are SGHAT and FQNNGV. The CDR3 nucleotides read TGTGCCAGCAGCTTTAACTGGCAGGGGGCTTCCGAGCAGTACTTC. Protein product: CASSFNWQGASEQYF.